This paragraph reports one T cell receptor beta chain. The source of the sample is a study of blood T cell repertoires in COVID-19. Profiled with immunoSEQ multiplex PCR; TCRdb holds only in-frame clones, not every one. The table includes roughly 100,000 clones, about 89% detected once. Germline V gene data show CDR1 as SGDLS and CDR2 as YYNGEE. The CDR3 consists of 12 residues. V lost 3 bases and J 8 bases, leaving 11 bases between the germline ends. This sequence was found in a man aged 50-59 years with acute or convalescent COVID-19. This chain links TRBV9 with TRBJ1-2; a possible D gene is TRBD1 (6 bases). The sequencing sample was made of peripheral blood. CDR3 nucleotide sequence: TGTGCCAGCAGCGGGACAGAGGAGGGCTACACCTTC. Its protein product is CASSGTEEGYTF.